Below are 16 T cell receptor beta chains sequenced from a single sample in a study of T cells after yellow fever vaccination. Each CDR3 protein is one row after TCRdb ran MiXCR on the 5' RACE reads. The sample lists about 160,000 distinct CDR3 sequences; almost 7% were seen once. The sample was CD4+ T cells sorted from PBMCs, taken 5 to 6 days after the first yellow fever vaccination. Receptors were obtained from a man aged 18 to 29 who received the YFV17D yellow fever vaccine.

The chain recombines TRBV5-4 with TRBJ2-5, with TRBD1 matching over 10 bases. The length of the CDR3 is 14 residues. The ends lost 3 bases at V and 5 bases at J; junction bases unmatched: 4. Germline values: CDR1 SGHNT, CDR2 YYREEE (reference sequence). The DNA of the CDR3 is TGTGCCAGCAGCTCCCCGGGACAGGGGGAGACCCAGTACTTC. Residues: CASSSPGQGETQYF.

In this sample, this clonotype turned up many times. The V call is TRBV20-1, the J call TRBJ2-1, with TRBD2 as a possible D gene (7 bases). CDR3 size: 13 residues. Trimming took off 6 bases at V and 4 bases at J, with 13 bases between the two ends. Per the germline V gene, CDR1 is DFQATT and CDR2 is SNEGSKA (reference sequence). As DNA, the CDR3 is TGCAGTGCGAAGGGGGGGCTTTACAATGAGCAGTTCTTC. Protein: CSAKGGLYNEQFF.

The CDR3 nucleotides read TGTGCCAGCAGCGGCAGCGTAGGTCAGCCCCAGCATTTT. It encodes CASSGSVGQPQHF. The chain carries TRBV9 and TRBJ1-5, with D unclear. The CDR3 is 13 amino acids. Trimming removed 3 bases from V and 6 bases from J, with 10 bases in between. The germline gives CDR1 SGDLS, CDR2 YYNGEE.

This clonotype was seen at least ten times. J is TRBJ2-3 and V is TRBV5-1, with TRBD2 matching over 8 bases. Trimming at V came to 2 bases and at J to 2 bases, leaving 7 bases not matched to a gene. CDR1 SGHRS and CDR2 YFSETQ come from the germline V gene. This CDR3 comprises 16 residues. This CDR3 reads CASSFRTSPLTDTQYF. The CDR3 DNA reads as TGCGCCAGCAGCTTCAGGACTAGCCCCCTCACAGATACGCAGTATTTT.

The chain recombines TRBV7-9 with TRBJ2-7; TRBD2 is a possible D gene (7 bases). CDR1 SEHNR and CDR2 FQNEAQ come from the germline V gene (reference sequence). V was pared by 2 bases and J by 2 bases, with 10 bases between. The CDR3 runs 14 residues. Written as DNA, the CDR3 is TGTGCCAGCAGCTTAAGGGGGGGGCCCTACGAGCAGTACTTC. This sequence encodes CASSLRGGPYEQYF.

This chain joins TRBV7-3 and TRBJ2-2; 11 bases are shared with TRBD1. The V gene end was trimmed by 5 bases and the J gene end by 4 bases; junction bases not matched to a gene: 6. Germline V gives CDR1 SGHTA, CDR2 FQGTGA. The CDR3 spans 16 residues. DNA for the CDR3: TGTGCCAGCAGCCCCAAGGGGACAGGGGGCACCGGGGAGCTGTTTTTT. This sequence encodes CASSPKGTGGTGELFF.

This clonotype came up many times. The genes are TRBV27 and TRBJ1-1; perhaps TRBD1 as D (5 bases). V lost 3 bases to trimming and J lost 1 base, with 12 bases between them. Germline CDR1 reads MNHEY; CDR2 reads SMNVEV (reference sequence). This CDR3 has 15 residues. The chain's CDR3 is CASSLGPPRNTEAFF. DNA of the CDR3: TGTGCCAGCAGTTTGGGACCCCCTAGGAACACTGAAGCTTTCTTT.

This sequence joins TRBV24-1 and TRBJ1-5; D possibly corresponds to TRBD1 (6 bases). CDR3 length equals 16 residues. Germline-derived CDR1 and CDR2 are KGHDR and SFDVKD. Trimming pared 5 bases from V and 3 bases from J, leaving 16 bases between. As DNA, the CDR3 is TGTGCCACCAGTGGGTCCTCGGGGGCCGTCAATCAGCCCCAGCATTTT. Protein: CATSGSSGAVNQPQHF.

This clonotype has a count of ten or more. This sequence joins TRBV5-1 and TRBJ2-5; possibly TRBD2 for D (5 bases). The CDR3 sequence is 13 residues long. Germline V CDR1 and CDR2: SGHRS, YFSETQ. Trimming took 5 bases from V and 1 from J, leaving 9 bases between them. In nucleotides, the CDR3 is TGCGCCAGCAGGGCGGGTTCCCAAGAGACCCAGTACTTC. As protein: CASRAGSQETQYF. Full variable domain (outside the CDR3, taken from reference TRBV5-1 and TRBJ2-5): KAGVTQTPRYLIKTRGQQVTLSCSPISGHRSVSWYQQTPGQGLQFLFEYFSETQRNKGNFPGRFSGRQFSNSRSEMNVSTLELGDSALYLCASRAGSQETQYFGPGTRLLVL.

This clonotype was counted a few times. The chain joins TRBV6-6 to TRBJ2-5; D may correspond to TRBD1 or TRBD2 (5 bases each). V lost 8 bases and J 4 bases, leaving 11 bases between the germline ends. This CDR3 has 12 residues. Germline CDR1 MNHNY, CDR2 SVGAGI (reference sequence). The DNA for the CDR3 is TGTGCCAGCGGGACGCCGGGAGAGACCCAGTACTTC. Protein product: CASGTPGETQYF.

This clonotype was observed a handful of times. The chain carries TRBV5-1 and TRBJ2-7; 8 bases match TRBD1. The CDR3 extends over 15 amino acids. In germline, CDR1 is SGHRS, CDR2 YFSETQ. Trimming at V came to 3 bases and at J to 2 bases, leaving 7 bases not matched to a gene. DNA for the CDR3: TGCGCCAGCAGCTCGCAGGGGGCGGCGGCCTACGAGCAGTACTTC. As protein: CASSSQGAAAYEQYF.

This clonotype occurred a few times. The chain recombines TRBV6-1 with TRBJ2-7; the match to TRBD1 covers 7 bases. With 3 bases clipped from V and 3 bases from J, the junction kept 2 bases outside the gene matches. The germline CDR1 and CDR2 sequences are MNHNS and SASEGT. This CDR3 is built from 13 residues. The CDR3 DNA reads TGTGCCAGCAGTGAGACAGGGAACTACGAGCAGTACTTC. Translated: CASSETGNYEQYF.

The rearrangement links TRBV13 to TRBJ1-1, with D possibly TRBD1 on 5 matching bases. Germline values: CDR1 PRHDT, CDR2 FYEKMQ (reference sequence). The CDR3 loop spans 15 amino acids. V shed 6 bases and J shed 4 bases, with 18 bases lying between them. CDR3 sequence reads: CASSLKYQGATEAFF. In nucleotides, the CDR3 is TGTGCCAGCAGTCTGAAATATCAGGGAGCCACTGAAGCTTTCTTT.

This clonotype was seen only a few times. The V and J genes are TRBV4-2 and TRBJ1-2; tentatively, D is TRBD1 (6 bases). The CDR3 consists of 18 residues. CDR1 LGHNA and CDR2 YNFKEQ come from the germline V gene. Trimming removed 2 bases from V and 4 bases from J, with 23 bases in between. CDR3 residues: CASSQTDSWTDDIYGYTF. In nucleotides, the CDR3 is TGTGCCAGCAGCCAAACTGATTCCTGGACAGATGATATCTATGGCTACACCTTC.

This CDR3 is CASSIQRQNYGYTF. As DNA, the CDR3 is TGTGCCAGTAGTATTCAGCGCCAAAACTATGGCTACACCTTC. The chain links TRBV19 to TRBJ1-2; unclear D gene. Per germline, CDR1 LNHDA and CDR2 SQIVND (reference sequence). The CDR3 has 14 amino acids. Deletions cut 3 bases from V and 2 bases from J, with 10 bases between.

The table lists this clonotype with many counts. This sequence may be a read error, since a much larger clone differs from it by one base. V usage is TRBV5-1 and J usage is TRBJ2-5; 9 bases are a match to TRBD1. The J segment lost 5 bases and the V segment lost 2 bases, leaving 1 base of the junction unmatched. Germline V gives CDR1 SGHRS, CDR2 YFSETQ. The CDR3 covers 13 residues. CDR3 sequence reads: CASSFGQGETQYF. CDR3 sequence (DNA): TGCGCCAGCAGCTTCGGACAGGGGGAGACCCAGTACTTC.